Listed here are 14 T cell receptor beta chains from one sample, sequenced in a study of human T cells and chemical hapten exposure. TCRdb re-derived calls from the RACE reads in MiXCR, one entry per CDR3 protein. The sample contains around 120,000 distinct CDR3 sequences, around 13% of which appear only once. Time point given: patch test 1, 2 weeks after DPC sensitization. The treatment: therapeutic diphenylcyclopropenone sensitization with weekly scalp DPC. Material: whole blood, obtained in connection with sensitization to the hapten diphenylcyclopropenone (DPC). Every receptor here comes from a man aged 18-30 years with alopecia areata. Some clones in this sample may be carry-over from other donors' samples.

The genes are TRBV11-3 and TRBJ2-1; the match to TRBD2 covers 12 bases. Looked up from germline, CDR1 is SGHNT and CDR2 is YENEEA. The CDR3 runs to 16 residues. Trimming at V came to 5 bases and at J to 4 bases, leaving 6 bases not matched to a gene. The CDR3: CASSKTSGGLYNEQFF. The DNA for the CDR3 is TGTGCCAGCAGCAAAACTAGCGGGGGGCTGTACAATGAGCAGTTCTTC.

The rearrangement uses TRBV2 and TRBJ2-3, with TRBD2 matching 15 bases. The CDR3 loop spans 17 amino acids. CDR1 and CDR2 (germline): SNHLY, FYNNEI. V trimming: 6 bases; J trimming: 8 bases; junction bases outside the gene matches: 12. The CDR3 sequence: CASRGGLAGGSRVTQYF. Here the CDR3 DNA reads TGTGCCAGCAGAGGGGGACTAGCGGGGGGCTCCCGCGTTACGCAGTATTTT.

This clonotype has more than one count but fewer than ten. The chain couples TRBV11-2 to TRBJ2-2, with D perhaps matching TRBD1 or TRBD2 (5 bases each). Germline lookup yields CDR1 SGHAT and CDR2 FQNNGV. Trimming removed 6 bases from V and 0 bases from J, with 17 bases in between. The CDR3 spans 17 residues. The CDR3 DNA reads as TGTGCCAGCAGTCATGGGACGGAGGACCCGAACACCGGGGAGCTGTTTTTT. This sequence encodes CASSHGTEDPNTGELFF.

This clonotype was seen a few times. The CDR3 coding sequence is TGTGCCAGCAGCTTAGTACAGTTCGAATACACCGGGGAGCTGTTTTTT. Protein sequence: CASSLVQFEYTGELFF. The chain employs TRBV7-3 and TRBJ2-2; D not resolved. The CDR3 is 16 residues long. CDR1 and CDR2 (germline): SGHTA, FQGTGA. Trimming removed 2 bases at V and 3 bases at J, with 13 bases between.

V and J are TRBV7-2 and TRBJ2-7; the D gene could be TRBD1 or TRBD2 (5 bases each). The V and J ends lost 7 bases and 0 bases respectively, with 13 bases between them. CDR3 length equals 14 residues. Germline CDR1 reads SGHTA; CDR2 reads FQGNSA. The CDR3 DNA is TGTGCCAGCATGGGGGTTGTTAGCTCCTACGAGCAGTACTTC. Encoded protein: CASMGVVSSYEQYF.

The chain couples TRBV11-2 to TRBJ1-1; the D is unclear. Germline CDR1 reads SGHAT; CDR2 reads FQNNGV. The CDR3 has 15 amino acids. The V and J ends lost 5 bases and 0 bases respectively, with 13 bases between them. The CDR3 DNA sequence: TGTGCCAGCAGCACCCCGCACGGACTGAACACTGAAGCTTTCTTT. Translation gives CASSTPHGLNTEAFF.

The chain combines TRBV29-1 with TRBJ1-1; D is unclear. Trimming pared 7 bases from V and 4 bases from J, leaving 7 bases between. Germline values: CDR1 SQVTM, CDR2 ANQGSEA. This CDR3 comprises 10 residues. The CDR3: CSEGATEAFF. CDR3 nucleotide sequence: TGCAGCGAGGGTGCCACTGAAGCTTTCTTT.

This clonotype has only a few counts. The chain is built from TRBV7-7 and TRBJ2-5; 8 bases map to TRBD1. CDR3 length: 15 residues. Germline CDR1 SSHAT, CDR2 FNYEAQ (reference sequence). V lost 5 bases to trimming and J lost 5 bases; unmatched junction nucleotides: 10. CDR3 nucleotide sequence: TGTGCCAGCAGCCCTACCCAGGGGGCCGGGGAGACCCAGTACTTC. This sequence encodes CASSPTQGAGETQYF.

The sample holds many counts of this clonotype. The chain links TRBV7-2 to TRBJ1-2, with no clear D. The CDR3 runs to 14 residues. CDR1 is SGHTA and CDR2 is FQGNSA in the germline V gene. Between the trimmed V and J ends, which lost 5 bases and 4 bases, there was a span of 14 bases. The CDR3 loop is CASSPPRESYGYTF. The CDR3 DNA sequence: TGTGCCAGCAGCCCCCCCCGGGAGAGCTATGGCTACACCTTC.

The chain carries TRBV4-2 and TRBJ1-5; no reliable D call. There are 17 residues in the CDR3. Germline CDR1 LGHNA, CDR2 YNFKEQ. The germline V and J ends were trimmed by 1 base and 2 bases, with 15 bases remaining between them. The CDR3 sequence: CASSQVGLTGGNQPQHF. The CDR3 DNA reads TGTGCCAGCAGCCAAGTCGGGCTCACCGGCGGCAATCAGCCCCAGCATTTT.

This clonotype has a handful of counts. This chain uses TRBV9 with TRBJ2-1; the D gene is possibly TRBD1 (6 bases). This CDR3 is built from 15 residues. Deletions cut 0 bases from V and 7 bases from J, with 14 bases between. The germline CDR1 and CDR2 sequences are SGDLS and YYNGEE. This CDR3 reads CASSVGQDYWNEQFF. CDR3 nucleotide sequence: TGTGCCAGCAGCGTAGGACAGGATTATTGGAATGAGCAGTTCTTC.

The chain couples TRBV3-1 to TRBJ2-5, with 7 bases identical to TRBD1. The CDR3 consists of 16 residues. V shed 2 bases and J 0 bases; nucleotides not matched to a gene: 6. Germline-derived CDR1 and CDR2 are LGHDT and YNNKEL (reference sequence). CDR3 region: CASSQPQGLDQETQYF. Here the CDR3 DNA reads TGTGCCAGCAGCCAACCACAGGGGCTCGACCAAGAGACCCAGTACTTC.

This clonotype has a handful of counts. The CDR3 here is CASSPPGLQETQYF. For the CDR3, the DNA is TGTGCCAGCTCACCACCGGGGTTGCAAGAGACCCAGTACTTC. This chain connects TRBV18 to TRBJ2-5; D remains unclear. The CDR3 is made up of 14 amino acids. The V gene lost 0 bases and the J gene lost 2 bases, with 7 bases spanning the gap. Germline values: CDR1 KGHSH, CDR2 LQKENI. The full variable domain, rest sourced from reference TRBV18 and TRBJ2-5, is NAGVMQNPRHLVRRRGQEARLRCSPMKGHSHVYWYRQLPEEGLKFMVYLQKENIIDESGMPKERFSAEFPKEGPSILRIQQVVRGDSAAYFCASSPPGLQETQYFGPGTRLLVL.

This clonotype was counted ten times or more. The chain combines TRBV7-9 with TRBJ2-7; no firm D call. There are 15 residues in the CDR3. Looked up from germline, CDR1 is SEHNR and CDR2 is FQNEAQ (reference sequence). Trimming removed 1 base from V and 0 bases from J, with 10 bases in between. Written as DNA, the CDR3 is TGTGCCAGCAGCTTAGGTGGAACGAGCTCCTACGAGCAGTACTTC. Amino acids: CASSLGGTSSYEQYF.